This T cell receptor (beta chain) was identified during a study of cytotoxic CD8 clonotypes in ibrutinib-treated CLL listed by TCRdb under 2021. Study-level background: The cohort had ten to twelve relapsed/refractory and more than 14 treatment-naive patients; some 17 were IGHV unmutated. Partial responses were observed in roughly 24 patients and complete responses in 2; after a median follow-up of roughly 62 months, remission was maintained in about 15 patients and progression was observed in about twelve. Response samples were obtained after a median of approximately eleven months of treatment, with a range of roughly 6 to 40 months. An average of 255,043 productive templates and about 100,000 productive rearrangements was obtained per sample. Of the 86 participants in the trial, about two dozen had longitudinal samples available. Cryopreserved peripheral blood mononuclear cells were obtained before treatment, at response, and at either sustained remission or disease progression. Patients were still on ibrutinib when every remission and progressive disease sample was collected. Findings and caveats that apply to the study as a whole: Baseline clonality exceeded that of age-matched healthy donors and correlated strongly with circulating CD8+ T-cell counts. Clonality rose at ibrutinib response, remained stable during sustained remission, and dropped back toward baseline at progression. Sustained-remission and progressing patients did not have matched sampling times, and lymph node repertoires were not examined. Public clonotypes were rare and either shrank or stayed stable during treatment, and the rise in clonality at ibrutinib response reflected expansion of private clonotypes.

This clone showed up just a few times. Its antigen is not yet known. Base qualities are missing; no much larger clone stands one base away. On a MiSeq, deep resolution sequencing aimed for a depth between 1 in 1 million and 1 in 200,000 T cells, with each clonotype covered around 9.2x on average. TCR beta libraries were generated with the immunoSEQ hsTCRB Kit. The study's processing was this. ImmunoSEQ Data Assistant and ImmunoSEQ Analyzer were used for data analysis, and V, D and J genes were assigned according to IMGT definitions. Clonality, which ranges from 0 to 1, was calculated by subtracting the normalized Shannon entropy of productive rearrangement frequencies from one. Only overrepresented clonotypes making up at least 0.05% of each patient's repertoire were included in the public clonotype analysis. About a dozen repertoires from age-matched healthy donors, obtained from immuneACCESS, served as clonality controls. TCRdb mirrors the immuneACCESS table, restricted to in-frame sequences. Some clones are absent from its copies; in checked studies, under half trace to an unresolved V gene, and the reason for the others is unknown. V, J and clone size reflect that table, while D and trimming were determined from the DNA. For this sample there are over 65,000 clones; about 76% appear just once. The top ten clonotypes cover roughly 5% of the sample.

According to the study, the label for this sample's time point signals: approximately twelve months on ibrutinib. Around 1.8 micrograms of genomic DNA were extracted from cryopreserved PBMCs for TCR beta library preparation. Longitudinal blood samples from CLL patients on ibrutinib monotherapy were analyzed using high-throughput TCR beta sequencing. The patients were enrolled in a single-center, open-label phase 2 trial of ibrutinib monotherapy. Sequencing used PBMCs, obtained after 12 months of ibrutinib treatment. This receptor was identified in a human donor with chronic lymphocytic leukemia.

The CDR3 amino acid sequence is: CASSARTGNTEAFF. The nucleotide sequence is TGTGCCAGCAGTGCCCGGACGGGGAACACTGAAGCTTTCTTT. The chain couples TRBV6-5 to TRBJ1-1, with the D gene not confidently named. The CDR3 has 14 amino acids, counting the end cysteine and phenylalanine. Only the CDR3 portion is preserved as DNA: 42 bases, with reading frame beginning at the first base. CDR1 is given as MNHEY and CDR2 as SVGAGI, both from the germline V gene. V was cut back by 5 bases and J by 1 base, leaving a gap of 11 bases between them.